This record looks at one T cell receptor beta chain sequence and its context. Germline V gives CDR1 MNHEY, CDR2 SVGAGI. The CDR3 contains 16 residues. V dropped 4 bases and J dropped 0; count of bases not matched to a gene: 7. Here immunoSEQ multiplex PCR was the method, and the copy in TCRdb shows in-frame clones only, minus some. The table lists some 100,000 clones, roughly 88% of them singletons. The record originates from a study of blood T cell repertoires in COVID-19. Background on the study: Whether acute or convalescent, the COVID-19 samples came from the United States, Italy and Spain.

What was sequenced was peripheral blood. This chain links TRBV6-5 with TRBJ2-3; TRBD1 matches at 7 bases. This TCR derives from a human donor in a cohort sampled during active COVID-19. CDR3 nucleotides: TGTGCCAGCAGTTCCTCGGGACAGAGAAGCACAGATACGCAGTATTTT. Translated, it gives CASSSSGQRSTDTQYF.